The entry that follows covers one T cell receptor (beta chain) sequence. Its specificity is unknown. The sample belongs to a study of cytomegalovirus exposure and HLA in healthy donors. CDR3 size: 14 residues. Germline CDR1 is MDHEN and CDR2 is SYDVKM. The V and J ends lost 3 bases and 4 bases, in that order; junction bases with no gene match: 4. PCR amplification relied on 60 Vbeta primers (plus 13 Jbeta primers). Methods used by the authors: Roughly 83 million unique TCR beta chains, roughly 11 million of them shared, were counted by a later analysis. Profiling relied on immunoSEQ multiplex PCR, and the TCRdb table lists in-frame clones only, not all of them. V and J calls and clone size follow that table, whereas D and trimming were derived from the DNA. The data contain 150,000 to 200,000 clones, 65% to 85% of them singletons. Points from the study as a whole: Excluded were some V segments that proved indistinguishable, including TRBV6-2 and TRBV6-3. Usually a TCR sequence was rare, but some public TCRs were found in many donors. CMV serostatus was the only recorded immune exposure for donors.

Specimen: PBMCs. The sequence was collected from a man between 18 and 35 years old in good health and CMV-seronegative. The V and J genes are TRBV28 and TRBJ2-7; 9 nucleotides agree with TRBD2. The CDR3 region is CASSFGSGSYEQYF. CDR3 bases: TGTGCCAGCAGTTTCGGTAGCGGGAGTTACGAGCAGTACTTC.